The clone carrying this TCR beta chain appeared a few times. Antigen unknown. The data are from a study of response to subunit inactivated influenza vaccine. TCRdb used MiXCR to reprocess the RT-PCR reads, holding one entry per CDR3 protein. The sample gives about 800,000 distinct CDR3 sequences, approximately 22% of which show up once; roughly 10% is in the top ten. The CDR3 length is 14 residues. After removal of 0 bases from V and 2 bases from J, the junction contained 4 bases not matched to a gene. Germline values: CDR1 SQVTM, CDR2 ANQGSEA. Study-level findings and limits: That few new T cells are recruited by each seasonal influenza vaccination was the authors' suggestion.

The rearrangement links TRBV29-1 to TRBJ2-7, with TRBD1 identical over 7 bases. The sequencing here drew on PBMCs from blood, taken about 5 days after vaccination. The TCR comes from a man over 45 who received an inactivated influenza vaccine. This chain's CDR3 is CSVEDRGQTYEQYF. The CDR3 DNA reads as TGCAGCGTTGAAGATCGGGGACAGACCTACGAGCAGTACTTC.